This T cell receptor (beta chain) is drawn from a study of blood T cell repertoires in COVID-19. Study-wide context: COVID-19 samples, acute and convalescent, were from the United States, Italy and Spain. Nucleic acid was either cDNA or gDNA, and it came from T cells, B-cell-depleted T cells, or PBMCs.

How the authors handled the data: Reference gene primer amplification gave nucleated cell count estimates. The data were produced by immunoSEQ multiplex PCR, yet TCRdb's version contains in-frame clones alone and is incomplete. V and J calls and clone size are given by that table; D and trimming were obtained from the DNA. The sample has 100,000 or so clones, about 91% seen once. Per germline, CDR1 MNHEY and CDR2 SMNVEV (reference sequence). J gave up 8 bases and V 1 base, and 9 bases lay outside the gene matches. There are 16 residues in the CDR3. The chain links TRBV27 to TRBJ2-1; TRBD1 matches 9 bases. The specimen sequenced was peripheral blood. This TCR derives from a man between 60 and 75 years old with acute or convalescent COVID-19. This chain's CDR3 is CASSLYTGTGMDEQFF. The CDR3 coding sequence is TGTGCCAGCAGTTTATATACCGGGACAGGGATGGATGAGCAGTTCTTC.